The present T cell receptor beta chain was sequenced within a study of cytomegalovirus exposure and HLA in healthy donors. The study, taken as a whole, reports: In vitro confirmation showed three CMV-associated chains to be CMV antigen specific. Most of the CMV-associated TCR beta chains (in a later analysis) appeared to be HLA-restricted.

Germline V gene lookup returns CDR1 SGHTA and CDR2 FQGNSA. The CDR3 length is 15 residues. Trimming at V came to 5 bases and at J to 4 bases, leaving 3 bases not matched to a gene. The study ran its PCR with 60 Vbeta and 13 Jbeta primers. Here immunoSEQ multiplex PCR was the method, and the copy in TCRdb shows in-frame clones only, minus some. This table has 190,000 or so clones, over 80% appearing once. On this clone itself: The antigen remains undetermined. Other DNA sequences in this sample translate to the same CDR3.

V and J are TRBV7-2 and TRBJ2-1; 12 positions match TRBD2. The receptor's source is a man aged 50-59 years in good health and CMV-seronegative. The sequenced material came from PBMCs. The CDR3 DNA follows: TGTGCCAGCAGCCCGACTAGCGGGGGATACAATGAGCAGTTCTTC. Translated: CASSPTSGGYNEQFF. Complete variable domain (other parts from reference TRBV7-2 and TRBJ2-1): GAGVSQSPSNKVTEKGKDVELRCDPISGHTALYWYRQSLGQGLEFLIYFQGNSAPDKSGLPSDRFSAERTGGSVSTLTIQRTQQEDSAVYLCASSPTSGGYNEQFFGPGTRLTVL.